This passage covers 11 T cell receptor beta chains from one sample sequenced in a study of spatial heterogeneity in lung cancer. This sample's time point: sample taken at primary tumor resection. Unsorted tumor, nontumor lung tissue or cryopreserved PBMC supplied the whole RNA. Each CDR3 protein is one row after TCRdb ran MiXCR on the 5' RACE reads. The sample lists under 11,000 distinct CDR3 sequences; 3% to 5% were seen once. This material consisted of normal lung tissue next to the tumor, taken at surgery. These receptors were taken from a male donor with early-stage non-small cell lung cancer.

This clonotype came up many times. This beta chain lies outside the target of a library built for alpha chains; its clone size means little. This chain links TRBV5-1 with TRBJ1-1; 7 bases map to TRBD1. The CDR3 contains 15 residues. V lost 4 bases and J lost 5; bases outside the gene matches: 11. CDR1 is SGHRS, CDR2 YFSETQ, per germline. The CDR3 reads CASSLSGNRGTEAFF. CDR3 DNA sequence: TGCGCCAGCAGCCTCTCCGGGAACAGGGGAACTGAAGCTTTCTTT.

This clonotype was recorded many times. This beta chain appears as a stray read in a library generated for alpha chains; its size is not informative. CDR3 DNA: TGTGCCAGCAGTTACATCGGGGGGGGAGAAGAAAAACTGTTTTTT. It codes for CASSYIGGGEEKLFF. V usage is TRBV12-3 or TRBV12-4 and J usage is TRBJ1-4; the D gene is possibly TRBD1 (5 bases). The ends were cut back, 4 bases at V and 8 bases at J, with 17 bases in the middle. The CDR3 spans 15 residues.

There are many counts of this clonotype. This beta chain is a stray read from a library made for alpha chains; its abundance is not meaningful. The rearrangement uses TRBV30 and TRBJ2-6, with 8 bases lining up with TRBD1. Per the germline V gene, CDR1 is GTSNPN and CDR2 is SVGIG (reference sequence). The CDR3 is 18 residues long. V trimming: 0 bases; J trimming: 2 bases; junction bases outside the gene matches: 9. The DNA for the CDR3 is TGTGCCTGGAGTGTTTTCCTCTCGACAGGGGCTGGGGCCAACGTCCTGACTTTC. Its translation: CAWSVFLSTGAGANVLTF.

There are many counts of this clonotype. Found in a library prepared for alpha chains, this beta chain is an off-target read, and its abundance has little meaning. The rearrangement uses TRBV10-3 and TRBJ1-2; TRBD1 might be the D (6 bases). The length of the CDR3 is 18 residues. Germline values: CDR1 ENHRY, CDR2 SYGVKD. The V gene lost 6 bases and the J gene lost 3 bases, with 26 bases spanning the gap. CDR3 DNA sequence: TGTGCCATCAGGCGGGGGGCTGGGGAGAATGGCAGGGACTATGGCTACACCTTC. Amino acid sequence: CAIRRGAGENGRDYGYTF.

This clonotype ranks as medium-sized. This beta chain appears as a stray read in a library generated for alpha chains; its size is not informative. The chain joins TRBV27 to TRBJ1-1, with TRBD1 identical over 9 bases. J lost 1 base, V lost 8 bases, and 8 bases had no gene match. This CDR3 is built from 15 residues. The germline CDR1 and CDR2 sequences are MNHEY and SMNVEV (reference sequence). CDR3 in DNA: TGTGCCAGCTTGAGGACAGGGGCCCGGAACACTGAAGCTTTCTTT. Protein: CASLRTGARNTEAFF.

This clonotype has at least ten counts. Since it is a stray read in a library aimed at alpha chains, this beta chain has a size that is not meaningful. The chain couples TRBV3-1 to TRBJ2-7, with 13 bases fitting TRBD2. V lost 6 bases, J lost 0 bases, and 8 bases stayed unmatched. CDR1 and CDR2 (germline): LGHDT, YNNKEL (reference sequence). This CDR3 has 17 amino acids. CDR3 DNA sequence: TGTGCCAGCAGTCAGACTAGCGGGGGGCTCCGCTCCTACGAGCAGTACTTC. The encoded protein is CASSQTSGGLRSYEQYF.

The table lists this clonotype with many counts. This beta chain is a stray sequence in a library constructed for alpha chains; its clone size is not meaningful. The gene calls are TRBV7-2 and TRBJ1-5; possibly TRBD1 for D (5 bases). This CDR3 region has 14 residues. With 4 bases removed from V and 3 bases from J, the gap between germline ends came to 10 bases. Germline V lookup: CDR1 SGHTA, CDR2 FQGNSA. CDR3 nucleotides: TGTGCCAGCAGCTCTAGAGGGGACAATCAGCCCCAGCATTTT. It codes for CASSSRGDNQPQHF.

The sample holds many counts of this clonotype. This beta chain came through as a stray read in a library set up for alpha chains, and its size says little. The CDR3 nucleotides read TGCAGTGCGGCTCCTGGAGCGGGAGGGGACGAGCAGTACTTC. Translation gives CSAAPGAGGDEQYF. This sequence joins TRBV20-1 and TRBJ2-7; 10 nucleotides line up with TRBD2. CDR1 is DFQATT and CDR2 is SNEGSKA in the germline V gene (reference sequence). V dropped 6 bases and J dropped 5; count of bases not matched to a gene: 10. CDR3 length equals 14 residues.

This clonotype was detected only a few times. As an off-target read in a library built for alpha chains, this beta chain has a frequency of little significance. The rearrangement uses TRBV14 and TRBJ2-7; D uncertain. Germline CDR1 SGHDN, CDR2 FVKESK. Trimming stripped 2 bases from V and 3 bases from J, with 8 bases between. The CDR3 is made up of 13 amino acids. The CDR3 bases are TGTGCCAGCAGCCAAAACAGAGACTACGAGCAGTACTTC. This encodes CASSQNRDYEQYF.

This clonotype has a count of ten or more. Within a library made for alpha chains, this beta chain is off target, and its count is uninformative. V usage is TRBV7-9 and J usage is TRBJ1-4; TRBD1 aligns across 12 bases. The V gene end was trimmed by 7 bases and the J gene end by 3 bases; junction bases not matched to a gene: 9. Germline V gene data show CDR1 as SEHNR and CDR2 as FQNEAQ (reference sequence). This CDR3 has 17 amino acids. The CDR3 DNA reads as TGTGCCAGCACCAAGGTGGGACAGGGGGCAGCTAATGAAAAACTGTTTTTT. It specifies CASTKVGQGAANEKLFF.

This clonotype came up many times. This beta chain lies outside the target of a library built for alpha chains; its clone size means little. The J gene is TRBJ1-5, the V gene TRBV5-1; D uncertain. Germline V gene lookup returns CDR1 SGHRS and CDR2 YFSETQ. The CDR3 extends over 16 amino acids. V was trimmed by 0 bases and J by 3 bases, leaving 13 bases between them. The CDR3 DNA reads TGCGCCAGCAGCTTGGGGACTAGCGGCCCCAATCAGCCCCAGCATTTT. The encoded protein is CASSLGTSGPNQPQHF.